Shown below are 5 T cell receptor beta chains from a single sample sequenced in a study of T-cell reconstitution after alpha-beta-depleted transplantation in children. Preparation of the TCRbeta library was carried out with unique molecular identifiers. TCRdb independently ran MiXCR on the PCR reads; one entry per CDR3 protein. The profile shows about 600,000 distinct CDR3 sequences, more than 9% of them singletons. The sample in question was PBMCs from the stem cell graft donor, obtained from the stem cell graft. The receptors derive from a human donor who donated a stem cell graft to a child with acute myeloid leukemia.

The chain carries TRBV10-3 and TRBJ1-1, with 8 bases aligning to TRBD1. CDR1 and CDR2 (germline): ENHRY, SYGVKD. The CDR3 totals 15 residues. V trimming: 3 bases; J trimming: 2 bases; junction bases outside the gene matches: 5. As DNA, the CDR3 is TGTGCCATCAGTGACGGAACAGGGGGTAACACTGAAGCTTTCTTT. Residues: CAISDGTGGNTEAFF.

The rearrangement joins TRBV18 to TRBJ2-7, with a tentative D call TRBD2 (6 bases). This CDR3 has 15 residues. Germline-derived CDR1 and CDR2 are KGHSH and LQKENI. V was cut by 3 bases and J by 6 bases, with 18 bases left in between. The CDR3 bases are TGTGCCAGCTCACCCGCAGCGGGTTTCCGCTTCGAGCAGTACTTC. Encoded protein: CASSPAAGFRFEQYF. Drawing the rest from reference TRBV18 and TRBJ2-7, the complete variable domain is NAGVMQNPRHLVRRRGQEARLRCSPMKGHSHVYWYRQLPEEGLKFMVYLQKENIIDESGMPKERFSAEFPKEGPSILRIQQVVRGDSAAYFCASSPAAGFRFEQYFGPGTRLTVT.

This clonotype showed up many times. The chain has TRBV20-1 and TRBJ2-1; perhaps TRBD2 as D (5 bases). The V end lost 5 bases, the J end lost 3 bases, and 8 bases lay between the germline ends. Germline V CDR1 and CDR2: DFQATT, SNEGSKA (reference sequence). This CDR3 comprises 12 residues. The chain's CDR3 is CSAYGLYNEQFF. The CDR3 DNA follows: TGCAGTGCTTATGGACTCTACAATGAGCAGTTCTTC.

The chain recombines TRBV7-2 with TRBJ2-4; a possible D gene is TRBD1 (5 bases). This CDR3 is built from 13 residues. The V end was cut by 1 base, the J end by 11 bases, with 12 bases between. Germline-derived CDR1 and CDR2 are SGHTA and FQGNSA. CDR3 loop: CASSLGGRSVQYF. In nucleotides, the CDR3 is TGTGCCAGCAGCTTAGGGGGCCGGTCGGTTCAGTACTTC.

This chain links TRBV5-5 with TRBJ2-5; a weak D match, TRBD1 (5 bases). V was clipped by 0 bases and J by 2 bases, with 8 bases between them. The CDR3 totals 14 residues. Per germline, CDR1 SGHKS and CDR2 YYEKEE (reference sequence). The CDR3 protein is CASSLETGQETQYF. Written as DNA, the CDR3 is TGTGCCAGCAGCTTGGAAACAGGACAAGAGACCCAGTACTTC.